This T cell receptor (beta chain) was obtained from a study of cytomegalovirus exposure and HLA in healthy donors. Study-level findings and limits: Rarity marked most TCR sequences, yet some public TCRs occurred in many donors.

Use of 60 Vbeta and 13 Jbeta primers characterized the PCR. Sequenced by immunoSEQ multiplex PCR; TCRdb stores in-frame clones only, minus some. The data hold over 140,000 clones, with approximately 82% observed a single time. CDR1 MNHNS and CDR2 SASEGT come from the germline V gene. CDR3 length: 17 residues. V was clipped by 4 bases and J by 4 bases, with 20 bases between them. Of note for this clone: The antigen remains unidentified.

The TCR originated in a man younger than 40 in good health and CMV-seropositive. Sequenced material: PBMCs. The chain has TRBV6-1 and TRBJ1-3; D perhaps matches TRBD1 (5 bases). CDR3 nucleotide sequence: TGTGCCAGCAGTGTAAGCCGGGGGAAGCTGCTGGGAAACACCATATATTTT. It translates to CASSVSRGKLLGNTIYF.